This entry features one T cell receptor beta chain sequence. Sequencing was performed with immunoSEQ multiplex PCR; in TCRdb, only in-frame clones are kept and a portion is missing. The table shows about 110,000 clones, with about 90% occurring only once. This sample stems from a study of T cell changes during pregnancy in multiple sclerosis. The sample was peripheral blood, taken in the third trimester of pregnancy. The TCR originated in a female donor with multiple sclerosis, enrolled in a pregnancy study.

The CDR3 here is CASSLGDYQETQYF. CDR3 DNA sequence: TGTGCCAGCAGCTTGGGAGACTACCAAGAGACCCAGTACTTC. The chain combines TRBV11-2 with TRBJ2-5; possible D gene TRBD2, 5 bases. V lost 3 bases and J lost 0, with 8 bases in between. This CDR3 has 14 amino acids. Germline loops: CDR1 SGHAT, CDR2 FQNNGV.